Presented here are 24 T cell receptor beta chains from one specimen sequenced in a study of memory CD4+ T cells and cytomegalovirus serostatus. The sort gate was single viable CD3+CD4+CD8-CD45RO+ cells for memory CD4+ T cells. The data were produced by immunoSEQ multiplex PCR, yet TCRdb's version contains in-frame clones alone and is incomplete. In the table there are tens of thousands of clones, about 68% of which are singletons. The sequenced material came from memory CD4+ T cells from blood. The receptors derive from an adult in good health and CMV-seropositive.

CDR3 loop: CASSPREEYLHGYTF. The CDR3 region has the DNA TGTGCCAGCAGCCCCAGGGAGGAATACCTTCATGGCTACACCTTC. The chain carries TRBV28 and TRBJ1-2; the D gene is possibly TRBD1 (5 bases). CDR3 length: 15 amino acids. Trimming pared 6 bases from V and 6 bases from J, leaving 20 bases between. Germline V CDR1 and CDR2: MDHEN, SYDVKM.

The chain has TRBV7-2 and TRBJ2-7; perhaps TRBD2 as D (5 bases). Germline lookup yields CDR1 SGHTA and CDR2 FQGNSA. The CDR3 consists of 15 residues. V lost 2 bases to trimming and J lost 4 bases, with 15 bases between them. The CDR3 DNA sequence: TGTGCCAGCAGCTTAAGAGGGAGAGGCAGGTACGAGCAGTACTTC. Its protein is CASSLRGRGRYEQYF. The full variable domain, rest sourced from reference TRBV7-2 and TRBJ2-7, is GAGVSQSPSNKVTEKGKDVELRCDPISGHTALYWYRQSLGQGLEFLIYFQGNSAPDKSGLPSDRFSAERTGGSVSTLTIQRTQQEDSAVYLCASSLRGRGRYEQYFGPGTRLTVT.

This chain uses TRBV7-2 with TRBJ2-1, with D hard to call. CDR1 and CDR2 from the germline V gene are SGHTA and FQGNSA. Trimming took off 5 bases at V and 0 bases at J, with 11 bases between the two ends. CDR3 length: 15 amino acids. The CDR3 reads CASSPAGYSYNEQFF. In DNA, the CDR3 is TGTGCCAGCAGCCCGGCAGGTTACTCCTACAATGAGCAGTTCTTC.

The chain joins TRBV2 to TRBJ1-5; D possibly corresponds to TRBD1 (6 bases). With 8 bases removed from V and 4 bases from J, the gap between germline ends came to 15 bases. The CDR3 sequence is 14 residues long. Per germline, CDR1 SNHLY and CDR2 FYNNEI. In DNA form, the CDR3 reads TGTGCCAGCTGCGCCAGGGGCTTAAATCAGCCCCAGCATTTT. Protein: CASCARGLNQPQHF.

This chain joins TRBV5-8 and TRBJ2-5; D is unresolved. The CDR3 spans 14 residues. Trimming removed 4 bases at V and 5 bases at J, with 15 bases between. From germline, CDR1 is SGHTS and CDR2 YDEGEE. CDR3 residues: CASSDNRVRETQYF. CDR3 coding DNA: TGTGCCAGCAGCGACAATAGGGTCAGGGAGACCCAGTACTTC.

This clone was seen just once. This chain links TRBV6-6 with TRBJ1-2; D is ambiguous. Germline loops: CDR1 MNHNY, CDR2 SVGAGI (reference sequence). With 5 bases removed from V and 2 bases from J, the gap between germline ends came to 9 bases. This CDR3 region has 13 residues. CDR3 sequence: CASSTRENYGYTF. The CDR3 region has the DNA TGTGCCAGCAGTACGAGGGAGAACTATGGCTACACCTTC.

The chain couples TRBV18 to TRBJ1-2; unclear D gene. Germline CDR1 and CDR2: KGHSH and LQKENI. The CDR3 has 14 amino acids. The ends were cut back, 0 bases at V and 1 base at J, with 6 bases in the middle. Here the CDR3 reads CASSPPRDNYGYTF. In DNA, the CDR3 is TGTGCCAGCTCACCACCGCGAGATAACTATGGCTACACCTTC.

The rearrangement uses TRBV6-1 and TRBJ2-2; 13 bases are shared with TRBD2. Per the germline V gene, CDR1 is MNHNS and CDR2 is SASEGT. The V and J ends lost 1 base and 4 bases, in that order; junction bases with no gene match: 12. The CDR3 runs to 20 residues. CDR3 amino acids: CASSEVGLAGRLGGTGELFF. The CDR3 DNA follows: TGTGCCAGCAGTGAAGTGGGACTAGCGGGACGTCTCGGGGGCACCGGGGAGCTGTTTTTT.

In the case of this clone: Compared with germline, one end of the junction differs, possibly owing to a read error. The rearrangement uses TRBV4-3 and TRBJ2-5, with 9 bases lining up with TRBD2. The germline V gene has CDR1 LGHNA and CDR2 YSLEER. The CDR3 spans 15 residues. CDR3 region: CASSQDFGTSGSRHF. Written as DNA, the CDR3 is TGCGCCAGCAGCCAAGATTTCGGTACTAGCGGGTCCAGGCACTTC.

The J gene is TRBJ2-2, the V gene TRBV28; D gene uncertain. The germline gives CDR1 MDHEN, CDR2 SYDVKM. The CDR3 covers 13 residues. Trimming removed 5 bases from V and 7 bases from J, with 11 bases in between. The CDR3 region is CASSAPLVGELFF. Written as DNA, the CDR3 is TGTGCCAGCAGTGCTCCCTTGGTCGGGGAGCTGTTTTTT. Full variable domain (remainder filled in from reference TRBV28 and TRBJ2-2): DVKVTQSSRYLVKRTGEKVFLECVQDMDHENMFWYRQDPGLGLRLIYFSYDVKMKEKGDIPEGYSVSREKKERFSLILESASTNQTSMYLCASSAPLVGELFFGEGSRLTVL.

Regarding this clone: This may come from a read error, since a much larger clone is one base off. The chain combines TRBV7-2 with TRBJ1-1, with 7 bases identical to TRBD1. Germline-derived CDR1 and CDR2 are SGHTA and FQGNSA. V was clipped by 6 bases and J by 2 bases; unmatched bases: 6. This CDR3 contains 14 residues. The CDR3 spells CASRTNRGNTEAFF. For the CDR3, the DNA is TGTGCCAGCAGGACGAACAGGGGAAACACTGAAGCTTTCTTT.

The chain links TRBV7-2 to TRBJ1-2; D remains unclear. The CDR3 extends over 12 amino acids. Trimming took off 3 bases at V and 5 bases at J, with 7 bases between the two ends. The germline V gene has CDR1 SGHTA and CDR2 FQGNSA. The CDR3 loop is CASSLQNYGYTF. CDR3 DNA sequence: TGTGCCAGCAGCTTGCAGAATTATGGCTACACCTTC. The variable domain in full, completed from reference TRBV7-2 and TRBJ1-2, reads GAGVSQSPSNKVTEKGKDVELRCDPISGHTALYWYRQSLGQGLEFLIYFQGNSAPDKSGLPSDRFSAERTGGSVSTLTIQRTQQEDSAVYLCASSLQNYGYTFGSGTRLTVV.

The chain is built from TRBV7-8 and TRBJ2-7; D ambiguous. Trimming left V 7 bases short and J 2 bases short, with 15 bases between. The CDR3 runs to 14 residues. CDR1 and CDR2 from the germline V gene are SGHVS and FQNEAQ. The CDR3 region is CASTLGEVAYEQYF. The CDR3 bases are TGTGCCAGCACCCTTGGGGAAGTCGCCTACGAGCAGTACTTC. Based on the CDR3 plus reference TRBV7-8 and TRBJ2-7, the full variable domain is GAGVSQSPRYKVAKRGQDVALRCDPISGHVSLFWYQQALGQGPEFLTYFQNEAQLDKSGLPSDRFFAERPEGSVSTLKIQRTQQEDSAVYLCASTLGEVAYEQYFGPGTRLTVT.

This clone occurred once. This chain links TRBV7-2 with TRBJ2-5; D call uncertain. The germline V gene encodes CDR1 SGHTA and CDR2 FQGNSA. This CDR3 spans 14 amino acids. Deletions cut 4 bases from V and 6 bases from J, with 15 bases between. CDR3: CASSSPITLKTQYF. In DNA, the CDR3 is TGTGCCAGCAGCTCACCGATAACCTTAAAGACCCAGTACTTC.

V usage is TRBV7-9 and J usage is TRBJ2-5; a weak D match, TRBD1 (6 bases). The CDR3 is made up of 15 amino acids. Trimming left V 1 base short and J 7 bases short, with 16 bases between. Germline CDR1 is SEHNR and CDR2 is FQNEAQ (reference sequence). CDR3 loop: CASSLGAGVGGTQYF. The CDR3 DNA is TGTGCCAGCAGCTTAGGAGCAGGGGTAGGAGGGACCCAGTACTTC.

The chain has TRBV10-3 and TRBJ2-7, with D tentatively TRBD1 (6 bases). V shed 4 bases and J shed 4 bases, with 20 bases lying between them. The CDR3 covers 16 residues. Germline loops: CDR1 ENHRY, CDR2 SYGVKD. The CDR3 region is CAISADFVTGLYEQYF. CDR3 nucleotides: TGTGCCATCAGTGCGGATTTCGTGACAGGACTTTACGAGCAGTACTTC.

The chain has TRBV4-3 and TRBJ1-3, with D perhaps matching TRBD1 (6 bases). Deletions cut 0 bases from V and 6 bases from J, with 15 bases between. This CDR3 spans 16 amino acids. Germline V gives CDR1 LGHNA, CDR2 YSLEER. The CDR3 nucleotides read TGCGCCAGCAGCCAAGAAATAGGAACAGGGCTAAACACCATATATTTT. Amino acid sequence: CASSQEIGTGLNTIYF.

J is TRBJ2-7 and V is TRBV29-1; D gene uncertain. CDR3 size: 11 residues. Trimming cost V 6 bases and J 0 bases, with 6 bases left between them. The germline gives CDR1 SQVTM, CDR2 ANQGSEA. The CDR3: CSVGFSYEQYF. The CDR3, as DNA: TGCAGCGTCGGCTTCTCCTACGAGCAGTACTTC.

Only a few counts were recorded for this clone. The chain uses TRBV10-3 and TRBJ2-7; D is uncertain. The CDR3 loop spans 12 amino acids. V dropped 10 bases and J dropped 0 bases, with 10 bases sitting between them. Germline V CDR1 and CDR2: ENHRY, SYGVKD. CDR3 in amino acids: CATRDNSYEQYF. The CDR3 nucleotides read TGTGCCACCCGAGACAACTCCTACGAGCAGTACTTC.

J is TRBJ2-5 and V is TRBV4-1; 10 bases fit TRBD2. CDR3 length equals 15 residues. The trim removed 1 base at V and 5 bases at J, leaving 4 bases unmatched. Germline values: CDR1 MGHRA, CDR2 YSYEKL. CDR3 residues: CASSQGTSGGETQYF. In nucleotides, the CDR3 is TGCGCCAGCAGCCAAGGGACTAGCGGAGGGGAGACCCAGTACTTC.

The genes are TRBV27 and TRBJ2-1; no firm D call. The CDR3 totals 13 residues. Germline assignment: CDR1 MNHEY and CDR2 SMNVEV (reference sequence). With 8 bases removed from V and 4 bases from J, the gap between germline ends came to 12 bases. The CDR3, as DNA: TGTGCCAGCGCCCGGGCCCTTTACAATGAGCAGTTCTTC. This encodes CASARALYNEQFF.

The genes are TRBV4-3 and TRBJ2-1; no firm D call. CDR1 and CDR2 (germline): LGHNA, YSLEER. This CDR3 is built from 13 residues. Trimming removed 3 bases at V and 1 base at J, with 4 bases between. The DNA for the CDR3 is TGCGCCAGCAGCCAGGGGTCCTACAATGAGCAGTTCTTC. It translates to CASSQGSYNEQFF.

The V call is TRBV19, the J call TRBJ1-1; 9 bases agree with TRBD1. The J segment lost 0 bases and the V segment lost 5 bases, leaving 7 bases of the junction unmatched. CDR1 LNHDA and CDR2 SQIVND come from the germline V gene (reference sequence). This CDR3 comprises 16 residues. The CDR3 DNA reads as TGTGCCAGTAGTCCCGGGACAGGGCCCCTGAACACTGAAGCTTTCTTT. This codes for CASSPGTGPLNTEAFF.

The chain employs TRBV7-2 and TRBJ2-7, with TRBD1 matching over 7 bases. V trimming: 0 bases; J trimming: 4 bases; junction bases outside the gene matches: 6. Germline assignment: CDR1 SGHTA and CDR2 FQGNSA. The CDR3 covers 15 residues. CDR3 coding DNA: TGTGCCAGCAGCTTAGCTACGGGACAGCAATACGAGCAGTACGTC. Amino acid sequence: CASSLATGQQYEQYV.